This T cell receptor (beta chain) was sequenced for a study of blood T cell repertoires in COVID-19. Study as a whole: The analysed material was cDNA or gDNA that came from T cells, B-cell-depleted T cells, or PBMCs.

CDR1 and CDR2 (germline): LNHDA, SQIVND (reference sequence). The ends were cut back, 7 bases at V and 2 bases at J, with 15 bases in the middle. The CDR3 loop spans 15 amino acids. Some clones are missing from TCRdb's copy, which holds only in-frame ones; the method was immunoSEQ multiplex PCR. The sample holds approximately 44,000 clones, 65% to 85% seen once. The source of this sequence is an elderly woman with acute or convalescent COVID-19. Sequenced sample: peripheral blood. The chain joins TRBV19 to TRBJ1-5; TRBD1 is a possible D gene (5 bases). CDR3 nucleotides: TGTGCCAGTATCGACGTTTGGGGGGGCAATCAGCCCCAGCATTTT. Protein product: CASIDVWGGNQPQHF.